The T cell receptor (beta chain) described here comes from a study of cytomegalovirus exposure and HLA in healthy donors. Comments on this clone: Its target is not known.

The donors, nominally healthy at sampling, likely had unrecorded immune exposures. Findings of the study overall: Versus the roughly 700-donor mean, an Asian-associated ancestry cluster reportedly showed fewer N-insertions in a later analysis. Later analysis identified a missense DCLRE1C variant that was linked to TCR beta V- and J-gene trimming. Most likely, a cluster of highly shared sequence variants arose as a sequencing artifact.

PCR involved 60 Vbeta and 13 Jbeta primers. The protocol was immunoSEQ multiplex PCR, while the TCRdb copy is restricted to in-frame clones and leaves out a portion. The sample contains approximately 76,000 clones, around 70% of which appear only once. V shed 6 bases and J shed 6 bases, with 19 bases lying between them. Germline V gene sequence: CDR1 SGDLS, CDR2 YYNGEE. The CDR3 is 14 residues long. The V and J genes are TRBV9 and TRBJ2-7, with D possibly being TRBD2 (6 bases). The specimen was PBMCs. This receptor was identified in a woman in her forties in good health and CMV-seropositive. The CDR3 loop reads CASTKGLQPSEQYF. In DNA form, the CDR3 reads TGTGCCAGCACCAAGGGACTCCAACCTAGCGAGCAGTACTTC. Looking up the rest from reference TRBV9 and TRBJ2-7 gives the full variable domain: DSGVTQTPKHLITATGQRVTLRCSPRSGDLSVYWYQQSLDQGLQFLIQYYNGEERAKGNILERFSAQQFPDLHSELNLSSLELGDSALYFCASTKGLQPSEQYFGPGTRLTVT.